A single sample is the source of the 20 T cell receptor beta chains below, sequenced in a study of shared clonotypes between healthy human individuals. Terminally differentiated effector memory CD45RA+ cells were left out of the naive CD8 fraction, which was CD45RO-negative and positively selected for CCR7. This table comes from immunoSEQ multiplex PCR, and its TCRdb copy is limited to in-frame clones, with some not included. The sample has about 2.2 million clones, 85% to 95% seen once. Sequenced sample: naive CD8+ T cells from PBMCs. Source of these receptors: a man between 18 and 29 years old in good health. Some clones in this sample may be carry-over from other donors' samples.

As concerns this clone: The sample carries other DNA sequences with the same CDR3. This rearrangement joins TRBV6-1 to TRBJ1-5, with D perhaps TRBD1 (5 bases). Germline V gives CDR1 MNHNS, CDR2 SASEGT. There are 13 residues in the CDR3. V lost 8 bases to trimming and J lost 0 bases, with 8 bases between them. This CDR3 reads CASSRGSNQPQHF. The DNA of the CDR3 is TGTGCCAGCTCAAGGGGTAGCAATCAGCCCCAGCATTTT.

A remark on this clone: The same CDR3 also results from other DNA sequences found in this sample. This sequence joins TRBV27 and TRBJ2-1; 9 nucleotides agree with TRBD1. With 4 bases clipped from V and 4 bases from J, the junction kept 5 bases outside the gene matches. Germline V lookup: CDR1 MNHEY, CDR2 SMNVEV (reference sequence). The CDR3 is 15 residues long. CDR3 loop: CASSSGQGWYNEQFF. CDR3 in DNA: TGTGCCAGCAGTTCGGGACAGGGTTGGTACAATGAGCAGTTCTTC.

This chain's CDR3 is CASSTDWGSSQETQYF. CDR3 nucleotides: TGTGCCAGTAGTACCGACTGGGGTTCTTCCCAAGAGACCCAGTACTTC. The gene calls are TRBV19 and TRBJ2-5; D gene ambiguous. The germline V gene encodes CDR1 LNHDA and CDR2 SQIVND (reference sequence). Trimming shortened V by 4 bases and J by 1 base, and 16 bases separated the two germline ends. CDR3 length: 16 residues.

The J gene is TRBJ1-5, the V gene TRBV28, with D possibly matching TRBD1 (6 bases). V shed 7 bases and J shed 5 bases, with 27 bases lying between them. The CDR3 extends over 18 amino acids. Germline values: CDR1 MDHEN, CDR2 SYDVKM. The DNA of the CDR3 is TGTGCCAGCATCAAACGGGGGCCACTAACACCCGCGTATCAGCCCCAGCATTTT. As protein: CASIKRGPLTPAYQPQHF.

The rearrangement uses TRBV6-6 and TRBJ2-7; perhaps TRBD1 as D (7 bases). Trimming shortened V by 4 bases and J by 3 bases, and 16 bases separated the two germline ends. CDR1 and CDR2 (germline): MNHNY, SVGAGI (reference sequence). The CDR3 covers 15 residues. The CDR3 DNA follows: TGTGCCAGCAGTTCAGGGGGAGGATTGCGCTACGAGCAGTACTTC. It translates to CASSSGGGLRYEQYF.

The rearrangement uses TRBV4-2 and TRBJ2-3; 14 positions match TRBD2. Trimming cost V 2 bases and J 0 bases; bases outside gene matches: 4. There are 18 residues in the CDR3. Germline loops: CDR1 LGHNA, CDR2 YNFKEQ. The CDR3 sequence: CASSQRLAGGSSTDTQYF. CDR3 DNA: TGTGCCAGCAGCCAAAGACTAGCGGGAGGGAGTAGCACAGATACGCAGTATTTT.

This chain joins TRBV2 and TRBJ2-3, with a possible D match to TRBD2 (6 bases). In germline, CDR1 is SNHLY, CDR2 FYNNEI. The CDR3 consists of 17 residues. Trimming stripped 5 bases from V and 2 bases from J, with 20 bases between. The CDR3 loop is CASSNAYPRGVTDTQYF. CDR3 sequence (DNA): TGTGCCAGCAGTAACGCCTACCCGCGGGGAGTCACAGATACGCAGTATTTT.

The rearrangement links TRBV7-8 to TRBJ2-1, with 8 bases that match TRBD2. The germline gives CDR1 SGHVS, CDR2 FQNEAQ. The CDR3 length is 16 residues. J lost 4 bases, V lost 3 bases, and 8 bases had no gene match. Written as DNA, the CDR3 is TGTGCCAGCAGCTTCCAACTAGCGGTCCCATACAATGAGCAGTTCTTC. Its protein product is CASSFQLAVPYNEQFF.

The chain joins TRBV7-9 to TRBJ2-3; 7 bases agree with TRBD1. The CDR3 spans 16 residues. Germline trimming cut 8 bases from V and 1 base from J; bases unmatched to any gene: 12. Germline CDR1 and CDR2: SEHNR and FQNEAQ (reference sequence). CDR3 sequence (DNA): TGTGCCAGCGGAGGACCCAGGACAGGAGGCACAGATACGCAGTATTTT. Translated: CASGGPRTGGTDTQYF. The full variable domain, in which reference TRBV7-9 and TRBJ2-3 provide the parts outside the CDR3, is DTGVSQNPRHKITKRGQNVTFRCDPISEHNRLYWYRQTLGQGPEFLTYFQNEAQLEKSRLLSDRFSAERPKGSFSTLEIQRTEQGDSAMYLCASGGPRTGGTDTQYFGPGTRLTVL.

This rearrangement joins TRBV5-8 to TRBJ1-5; D remains unclear. V lost 3 bases, J lost 0 bases, and 7 bases lay in between. The CDR3 extends over 14 amino acids. CDR1 and CDR2 (germline): SGHTS, YDEGEE. CDR3 DNA sequence: TGTGCCAGCAGCTCCGGATCTAGCAATCAGCCCCAGCATTTT. Its protein is CASSSGSSNQPQHF.

V is TRBV9 and J is TRBJ2-3; D is uncertain. CDR1 is SGDLS, CDR2 YYNGEE, per germline. CDR3 length equals 11 residues. Between the trimmed V and J ends, which lost 4 bases and 9 bases, there was a span of 9 bases. CDR3 residues: CASSLGYTQYF. Here the CDR3 DNA reads TGTGCCAGCAGCTTAGGGTACACGCAGTATTTT.

CDR3 sequence (DNA): TGTGCCAGCAGCTTAGGATCAGGGCACGAGCAGTACTTC. Translation: CASSLGSGHEQYF. The rearrangement links TRBV11-2 to TRBJ2-7; possibly TRBD1 for D (5 bases). V was shortened by 1 base and J by 5 bases, with 9 bases between the two germline ends. The length of the CDR3 is 13 residues. Germline V CDR1 and CDR2: SGHAT, FQNNGV.

V gene TRBV7-2 combines with J gene TRBJ2-2; 9 bases line up with TRBD1. The CDR3 is 16 residues long. The junction had 6 bases not matched to a gene; V was cut back by 3 bases and J by 4 bases. Per germline, CDR1 SGHTA and CDR2 FQGNSA. This CDR3 is CASSFGGQGLTGELFF. CDR3 DNA sequence: TGTGCCAGCAGCTTTGGGGGACAGGGCCTCACCGGGGAGCTGTTTTTT.

The chain recombines TRBV27 with TRBJ2-2; 8 bases line up with TRBD2. CDR1 is MNHEY, CDR2 SMNVEV, per germline (reference sequence). This CDR3 is built from 15 residues. V lost 8 bases to trimming and J lost 0 bases; unmatched junction nucleotides: 5. The CDR3 region has the DNA TGTGCCAGCCGTCCGGGACTAGCGAACACCGGGGAGCTGTTTTTT. Translated: CASRPGLANTGELFF.

V is TRBV7-9 and J is TRBJ2-3, with 11 positions matching TRBD2. CDR1 is SEHNR and CDR2 is FQNEAQ in the germline V gene (reference sequence). The CDR3 loop spans 16 amino acids. With 5 bases clipped from V and 4 bases from J, the junction kept 8 bases outside the gene matches. In nucleotides, the CDR3 is TGTGCCAGCAGCGCCCGCCGGACTAGCGGGCCAGATACGCAGTATTTT. It encodes CASSARRTSGPDTQYF.

The chain is built from TRBV12-5 and TRBJ2-1; tentative D call: TRBD1 (7 bases). Looked up from germline, CDR1 is LGHNT and CDR2 is FRNRAP. The length of the CDR3 is 16 residues. The ends were cut back, 5 bases at V and 6 bases at J, with 20 bases in the middle. This CDR3 is CASGPGRDSPFNEQFF. Written as DNA, the CDR3 is TGTGCTAGTGGTCCGGGGCGGGACAGTCCGTTCAATGAGCAGTTCTTC.

The chain carries TRBV27 and TRBJ2-3; weak D call: TRBD2 (6 bases). From germline, CDR1 is MNHEY and CDR2 SMNVEV (reference sequence). V shed 8 bases and J shed 5 bases, with 17 bases lying between them. The CDR3 length is 14 residues. CDR3 sequence reads: CASAGRPGVDTQYF. CDR3 DNA sequence: TGTGCCAGCGCAGGCCGGCCGGGGGTAGATACGCAGTATTTT.

This clone was seen once. The chain couples TRBV28 to TRBJ1-3; D is ambiguous. Germline lookup yields CDR1 MDHEN and CDR2 SYDVKM. Trimming stripped 6 bases from V and 0 bases from J, with 9 bases between. The CDR3 loop spans 14 amino acids. The CDR3 region is CASREPYSGNTIYF. In DNA, the CDR3 is TGTGCCAGCAGGGAACCCTACTCTGGAAACACCATATATTTT.

This sequence joins TRBV4-1 and TRBJ2-7; TRBD1 matches 9 bases. Germline V CDR1 and CDR2: MGHRA, YSYEKL. V lost 8 bases, J lost 2 bases, and 4 bases stayed unmatched. The CDR3 covers 13 residues. CDR3 protein: CASGWTGAYEQYF. The CDR3 DNA reads TGCGCCAGCGGATGGACAGGGGCCTACGAGCAGTACTTC.

V usage is TRBV19 and J usage is TRBJ2-7, with no clear D. With 2 bases removed from V and 3 bases from J, the gap between germline ends came to 11 bases. CDR1 LNHDA and CDR2 SQIVND come from the germline V gene (reference sequence). The CDR3 loop spans 14 amino acids. This CDR3 reads CASSIWREGYEQYF. CDR3 bases: TGTGCCAGTAGTATATGGAGAGAAGGCTACGAGCAGTACTTC.